This T cell receptor beta chain was identified during a study of TIL therapy for anti-PD-1-resistant metastatic lung cancer. Study-wide context: Median patient age was approximately 59, ranging roughly 38-75 years.

Described time point: pre-treatment sample, taken before nivolumab and TIL therapy. The libraries were made with immunoSEQ v3. Method: immunoSEQ multiplex PCR; TCRdb's copy keeps in-frame clones and lacks some. The data show tens of thousands of clones, more than 60% seen once. This CDR3 has 12 residues. Germline CDR1 SGDLS, CDR2 YYNGEE. V gave up 6 bases and J gave up 6 bases, with 10 bases separating them. Sequenced here: blood, sampled at baseline. The rearrangement links TRBV9 to TRBJ2-1; tentatively, D is TRBD1 (6 bases). The origin of this receptor is a person aged 30 to 80 with non-small cell lung cancer. In DNA, the CDR3 is TGTGCCAGCAAGGGGGTGGGCAATGAGCAGTTCTTC. This gives the protein CASKGVGNEQFF. The full variable domain, rest sourced from reference TRBV9 and TRBJ2-1, is DSGVTQTPKHLITATGQRVTLRCSPRSGDLSVYWYQQSLDQGLQFLIQYYNGEERAKGNILERFSAQQFPDLHSELNLSSLELGDSALYFCASKGVGNEQFFGPGTRLTVL.